These 20 T cell receptor beta chains were all obtained from the same sample, sequenced in a study of blood T cell repertoires in COVID-19 (dated by TCRdb to 2020 to 2021). The protocol used for the library was the immunoSEQ multiplex PCR assay. TCRdb holds this immuneACCESS table with in-frame rearrangements only. Some clones are missing; in checked studies, unresolved V genes explain under half, and the rest has no known cause. The sample contains a few hundred thousand clones, roughly 90% of them found a single time. The top ten constitute less than 15% of the sample. Input material: PBMCs or T cells enriched from blood (not recorded which). The receptors come from a man under 40 who had been exposed to COVID-19.

This clone was counted a single time. The gene calls are TRBV25-1 and TRBJ1-3; 7 bases are shared with TRBD1. V was clipped by 7 bases and J by 3 bases; unmatched bases: 9. Germline V gene sequence: CDR1 MGHDK, CDR2 SYGVNS. The CDR3 contains 15 residues. CDR3 nucleotides: TGTGCCAGCACTCAGACAGGGTTAAGTGGAAACACCATATATTTT. Its protein is CASTQTGLSGNTIYF.

The chain combines TRBV5-6 with TRBJ1-1; D unresolved. Germline CDR1 reads SGHDT; CDR2 reads YYEEEE. V was clipped by 5 bases and J by 0 bases, with 5 bases between them. This CDR3 is 12 amino acids long. CDR3 amino acids: CASRRVNTEAFF. CDR3 bases: TGTGCCAGCAGGCGGGTGAACACTGAAGCTTTCTTT. The full variable domain, with the rest looked up from reference TRBV5-6 and TRBJ1-1, is DAGVTQSPTHLIKTRGQQVTLRCSPKSGHDTVSWYQQALGQGPQFIFQYYEEEERQRGNFPDRFSGHQFPNYSSELNVNALLLGDSALYLCASRRVNTEAFFGQGTRLTVV.

This chain links TRBV5-1 with TRBJ1-1; tentatively, D is TRBD1 (5 bases). Germline CDR1 reads SGHRS; CDR2 reads YFSETQ. CDR3 length: 13 amino acids. Trimming removed 4 bases from V and 7 bases from J, with 14 bases in between. As DNA, the CDR3 is TGCGCCAGCAGCAGCCAAGAGCAGGGTGAAGCTTTCTTT. It translates to CASSSQEQGEAFF. Combining the CDR3 with reference TRBV5-1 and TRBJ1-1 gives the whole variable domain KAGVTQTPRYLIKTRGQQVTLSCSPISGHRSVSWYQQTPGQGLQFLFEYFSETQRNKGNFPGRFSGRQFSNSRSEMNVSTLELGDSALYLCASSSQEQGEAFFGQGTRLTVV.

This chain joins TRBV5-1 and TRBJ2-7; 10 bases agree with TRBD1. Per germline, CDR1 SGHRS and CDR2 YFSETQ. The CDR3 is 14 residues long. V lost 4 bases to trimming and J lost 3 bases; unmatched junction nucleotides: 4. The CDR3 bases are TGCGCCAGCAGCGGGGACAGGGGAGACTACGAGCAGTACTTC. It yields the protein CASSGDRGDYEQYF.

The gene calls are TRBV7-2 and TRBJ1-2; 10 bases are a match to TRBD1. From germline, CDR1 is SGHTA and CDR2 FQGNSA. V shed 6 bases, J shed 8 bases, and the junction held 12 bases outside the gene matches. The CDR3 consists of 15 residues. CDR3 sequence (DNA): TGTGCCAGCAGGCCCGTGGGACAGGGGAAGTTCGGCTACACCTTC. Amino acid sequence: CASRPVGQGKFGYTF.

The table lists this clone with a count of one. The J gene is TRBJ1-6, the V gene TRBV20-1, with D hard to call. The CDR3 extends over 15 amino acids. Trimming pared 3 bases from V and 2 bases from J, leaving 11 bases between. The V gene's germline CDR1 is DFQATT and CDR2 SNEGSKA (reference sequence). Here the CDR3 reads CSASGPNTYNSPLHF. The CDR3 DNA is TGCAGTGCTAGTGGTCCGAACACCTATAATTCACCCCTCCACTTT.

The V and J genes are TRBV15 and TRBJ2-7, with D perhaps matching TRBD2 (5 bases). The CDR3 extends over 13 amino acids. V dropped 1 base and J dropped 5 bases, with 9 bases sitting between them. Per the germline V gene, CDR1 is LNHNV and CDR2 is YYDKDF (reference sequence). The CDR3 bases are TGTGCCACCAGCAGAGGGGGAGCCGACGAGCAGTACTTC. Its protein is CATSRGGADEQYF. The variable domain in full, with the rest retrieved from reference TRBV15 and TRBJ2-7, is DAMVIQNPRYQVTQFGKPVTLSCSQTLNHNVMYWYQQKSSQAPKLLFHYYDKDFNNEADTPDNFQSRRPNTSFCFLDIRSPGLGDTAMYLCATSRGGADEQYFGPGTRLTVT.

The V and J genes are TRBV9 and TRBJ1-3; possible D gene TRBD1, 5 bases. CDR3 size: 15 residues. V shed 3 bases and J shed 1 base, with 11 bases lying between them. From germline, CDR1 is SGDLS and CDR2 YYNGEE. The CDR3, as DNA: TGTGCCAGCAGCGAGGCAGGGAGGTCTGGAAACACCATATATTTT. This sequence encodes CASSEAGRSGNTIYF.

This chain uses TRBV5-4 with TRBJ2-1; D possibly corresponds to TRBD1 (5 bases). The V and J ends lost 0 bases and 10 bases respectively, with 11 bases between them. The CDR3 has 13 amino acids. Germline loops: CDR1 SGHNT, CDR2 YYREEE (reference sequence). CDR3: CASSLGTPGEQFF. In DNA, the CDR3 is TGTGCCAGCAGCTTGGGTACCCCAGGGGAGCAGTTCTTC. The full variable domain, rest sourced from reference TRBV5-4 and TRBJ2-1, is ETGVTQSPTHLIKTRGQQVTLRCSSQSGHNTVSWYQQALGQGPQFIFQYYREEENGRGNFPPRFSGLQFPNYSSELNVNALELDDSALYLCASSLGTPGEQFFGPGTRLTVL.

The chain is built from TRBV5-5 and TRBJ1-4; D is unresolved. V was clipped by 3 bases and J by 1 base, with 10 bases between them. Germline assignment: CDR1 SGHKS and CDR2 YYEKEE (reference sequence). CDR3 length equals 15 residues. The CDR3 DNA is TGTGCCAGCAGCTGGGAGACGGGAACTAATGAAAAACTGTTTTTT. It encodes CASSWETGTNEKLFF.

The V call is TRBV19, the J call TRBJ1-1; 8 nucleotides agree with TRBD1. V lost 6 bases to trimming and J lost 11 bases; unmatched junction nucleotides: 5. Germline V CDR1 and CDR2: LNHDA, SQIVND (reference sequence). The length of the CDR3 is 11 residues. CDR3 in DNA: TGTGCCAGTAGACAACGGACAGGGGCTTTCTTT. Residues: CASRQRTGAFF.

This chain connects TRBV6-5 to TRBJ1-3; 9 positions match TRBD1. Germline V gives CDR1 MNHEY, CDR2 SVGAGI. This CDR3 region has 15 residues. The V gene end was trimmed by 8 bases and the J gene end by 3 bases; junction bases not matched to a gene: 8. The DNA of the CDR3 is TGTGCCAGCCGACGGGACAGGGAGGGTGGAAACACCATATATTTT. This encodes CASRRDREGGNTIYF.

The chain links TRBV7-2 to TRBJ2-6; D might be TRBD1 (6 bases). There are 16 residues in the CDR3. V lost 3 bases and J 4 bases, leaving 13 bases between the germline ends. Germline lookup yields CDR1 SGHTA and CDR2 FQGNSA. The CDR3: CASSLTTGTGANVLTF. CDR3 in DNA: TGTGCCAGCAGCTTGACTACAGGGACCGGGGCCAACGTCCTGACTTTC.

The V gene is TRBV4-1, the J gene TRBJ1-2; D is perhaps TRBD1 (5 bases). The CDR3 consists of 14 residues. V was cut by 0 bases and J by 8 bases, with 13 bases left in between. Germline CDR1 MGHRA, CDR2 YSYEKL. DNA for the CDR3: TGCGCCAGCAGCCAAGATACCAGGGTGTCCGGCTACACCTTC. Protein sequence: CASSQDTRVSGYTF.

V and J are TRBV6-1 and TRBJ1-1; D gene unclear. Germline V gene sequence: CDR1 MNHNS, CDR2 SASEGT. This CDR3 has 13 amino acids. Trimming pared 2 bases from V and 3 bases from J, leaving 7 bases between. The CDR3 bases are TGTGCCAGCAGTGAAAGGGAGGACACTGAAGCTTTCTTT. Protein sequence: CASSEREDTEAFF.

V and J are TRBV19 and TRBJ1-5, with D possibly being TRBD1 (5 bases). The CDR3 runs 14 residues. Trimming cost V 7 bases and J 0 bases, with 10 bases left between them. The V gene's germline CDR1 is LNHDA and CDR2 SQIVND (reference sequence). This chain's CDR3 is CASTRGISNQPQHF. CDR3 sequence (DNA): TGTGCCAGTACGCGGGGGATTAGCAATCAGCCCCAGCATTTT.

A few counts support this clone. The chain is built from TRBV12-5 and TRBJ1-2; possibly TRBD1 for D (6 bases). V was cut by 6 bases and J by 0 bases, with 20 bases left in between. The length of the CDR3 is 17 residues. Looked up from germline, CDR1 is LGHNT and CDR2 is FRNRAP. The CDR3 DNA is TGTGCTAGTGGCCGCAACAGGGATTATACCACTAACTATGGCTACACCTTC. It codes for CASGRNRDYTTNYGYTF.

The J gene is TRBJ1-1, the V gene TRBV7-9; D uncertain. Trimming shortened V by 3 bases and J by 5 bases, and 10 bases separated the two germline ends. CDR1 and CDR2 from the germline V gene are SEHNR and FQNEAQ (reference sequence). This CDR3 has 13 amino acids. The CDR3 region is CASSFDWETEAFF. CDR3 coding DNA: TGTGCCAGCAGCTTCGATTGGGAGACTGAAGCTTTCTTT.

A single count supports this clone. The V and J genes are TRBV13 and TRBJ1-1, with TRBD1 matching over 9 bases. Germline-derived CDR1 and CDR2 are PRHDT and FYEKMQ (reference sequence). The CDR3 is 15 amino acids. J gave up 5 bases and V 5 bases, and 9 bases lay outside the gene matches. Here the CDR3 reads CASSPLGQGDTEAFF. The CDR3 DNA sequence: TGTGCCAGCAGCCCGCTGGGACAGGGAGATACTGAAGCTTTCTTT.

This clone has just one count. This rearrangement joins TRBV4-1 to TRBJ1-2; tentative D call: TRBD1 (6 bases). Germline V gene lookup returns CDR1 MGHRA and CDR2 YSYEKL. V was pared by 1 base and J by 2 bases, with 14 bases between. The CDR3 extends over 16 amino acids. CDR3 loop: CASSQGLGGQNYGYTF. The CDR3, as DNA: TGCGCCAGCAGCCAAGGATTAGGGGGACAAAACTATGGCTACACCTTC.